This passage covers 14 T cell receptor beta chains from one sample sequenced in a study of blood T cell repertoires in COVID-19. Clones were read by immunoSEQ multiplex PCR, and TCRdb kept only the in-frame ones, dropping some. The table lists 300,000 to 350,000 clones, about 88% of them singletons, with under 1.2% in the top ten. The material sequenced was PBMCs or T cells enriched from blood (not recorded which). The receptor source for this set is a woman aged 25 to 39 who had been exposed to COVID-19.

The rearrangement links TRBV28 to TRBJ2-1; tentatively, D is TRBD2 (6 bases). CDR3 length: 12 amino acids. CDR1 and CDR2 from the germline V gene are MDHEN and SYDVKM. Trimming pared 7 bases from V and 6 bases from J, leaving 10 bases between. The CDR3 here is CASTSGRNEQFF. The CDR3 DNA reads TGTGCCAGCACGAGCGGGCGCAATGAGCAGTTCTTC.

V gene TRBV9 combines with J gene TRBJ2-3; D call uncertain. Germline CDR1 reads SGDLS; CDR2 reads YYNGEE. The CDR3 extends over 13 amino acids. V was pared by 0 bases and J by 2 bases, with 4 bases between. The CDR3 region is CASSVALTDTQYF. CDR3 nucleotide sequence: TGTGCCAGCAGCGTAGCCCTCACAGATACGCAGTATTTT.

The rearrangement uses TRBV2 and TRBJ1-1; D unclear. CDR1 and CDR2 from the germline V gene are SNHLY and FYNNEI. V lost 5 bases, J lost 7 bases, and 17 bases lay in between. The CDR3 spans 14 residues. The CDR3 sequence: CASSNLSPEDEAFF. As DNA, the CDR3 is TGTGCCAGCAGTAATCTAAGCCCCGAGGATGAAGCTTTCTTT.

The chain uses TRBV19 and TRBJ1-1; D is ambiguous. This CDR3 region has 14 residues. V lost 5 bases and J lost 10, with 20 bases in between. Per germline, CDR1 LNHDA and CDR2 SQIVND (reference sequence). CDR3 sequence: CASSPLSGSPLAFF. For the CDR3, the DNA is TGTGCCAGTAGTCCCCTAAGCGGATCACCGCTAGCTTTCTTT.

This clone was recorded only once. The chain employs TRBV5-6 and TRBJ2-5; the match to TRBD2 covers 14 bases. V gave up 0 bases and J gave up 7 bases; unmatched junction bases: 5. Germline CDR1 and CDR2: SGHDT and YYEEEE. The CDR3 spans 16 residues. The CDR3 reads CASSLVGTSGGWTQYF. In nucleotides, the CDR3 is TGTGCCAGCAGCTTGGTCGGGACTAGCGGGGGATGGACCCAGTACTTC.

The rearrangement uses TRBV27 and TRBJ2-3, with TRBD2 matching over 8 bases. The junction had 7 bases not matched to a gene; V was cut back by 6 bases and J by 2 bases. The CDR3 has 15 residues. Germline V gives CDR1 MNHEY, CDR2 SMNVEV (reference sequence). This CDR3 reads CASSKLADYTDTQYF. CDR3 DNA: TGTGCCAGCAGCAAACTAGCGGACTACACAGATACGCAGTATTTT.

The table lists this clone with many counts. The chain couples TRBV5-1 to TRBJ2-2; 8 bases line up with TRBD2. With V trimmed by 5 bases and J by 6 bases, 12 bases remained unmatched. This CDR3 is 16 amino acids long. Germline V gives CDR1 SGHRS, CDR2 YFSETQ. This CDR3 is CASSLLPGGSSGELFF. CDR3 bases: TGCGCCAGCAGTCTCCTCCCGGGAGGGAGTTCCGGGGAGCTGTTTTTT.

A few counts support this clone. The chain is built from TRBV6-5 and TRBJ2-7, with TRBD2 matching 10 bases. Trimming cost V 7 bases and J 0 bases; bases outside gene matches: 6. Germline assignment: CDR1 MNHEY and CDR2 SVGAGI. CDR3 size: 15 residues. This chain's CDR3 is CASTRTSGSSYEQYF. The CDR3 DNA is TGTGCCAGCACCCGGACTAGCGGAAGCTCCTACGAGCAGTACTTC.

This chain uses TRBV11-2 with TRBJ2-2, with a weak D call TRBD2 (6 bases). Germline CDR1 reads SGHAT; CDR2 reads FQNNGV. The CDR3 sequence is 18 residues long. Trimming removed 2 bases from V and 6 bases from J, with 22 bases in between. The CDR3 DNA is TGTGCCAGCAGCTTACCTAAGAGTGGGGGGATTTTGGCCGGGGAGCTGTTTTTT. Translating it yields CASSLPKSGGILAGELFF.

This sequence joins TRBV19 and TRBJ2-7; 11 bases are shared with TRBD2. Germline CDR1 and CDR2: LNHDA and SQIVND (reference sequence). Trimming cost V 0 bases and J 1 base; bases outside gene matches: 5. The CDR3 consists of 17 residues. CDR3 in amino acids: CASSIEVTSGVSYEQYF. In DNA form, the CDR3 reads TGTGCCAGTAGTATAGAGGTGACTAGCGGGGTTTCCTACGAGCAGTACTTC. The full variable domain, completed using reference TRBV19 and TRBJ2-7, is DGGITQSPKYLFRKEGQNVTLSCEQNLNHDAMYWYRQDPGQGLRLIYYSQIVNDFQKGDIAEGYSVSREKKESFPLTVTSAQKNPTAFYLCASSIEVTSGVSYEQYFGPGTRLTVT.

The rearrangement uses TRBV28 and TRBJ1-2; 9 bases fit TRBD1. V shed 5 bases and J 8 bases; nucleotides not matched to a gene: 6. This CDR3 spans 13 amino acids. Germline V CDR1 and CDR2: MDHEN, SYDVKM. The CDR3 loop reads CASSKRTGDGYTF. CDR3 nucleotides: TGTGCCAGCAGTAAGAGGACAGGGGACGGCTACACCTTC.

The chain combines TRBV7-8 with TRBJ2-3, with D tentatively TRBD2 (6 bases). The V and J ends lost 2 bases and 2 bases respectively, with 14 bases between them. The germline V gene has CDR1 SGHVS and CDR2 FQNEAQ. The CDR3 consists of 16 residues. CDR3: CASSLLVAGNTDTQYF. The CDR3 nucleotides are TGTGCCAGCAGCTTACTCGTCGCGGGAAACACAGATACGCAGTATTTT.

The chain has TRBV12-3 or TRBV12-4 and TRBJ2-7; 8 positions agree with TRBD1. The junction had 5 bases not matched to a gene; V was cut back by 6 bases and J by 4 bases. The CDR3 has 13 residues. The DNA of the CDR3 is TGTGCCAGCAGATCGACAGGGGCTTACGAGCAGTACTTC. Translated: CASRSTGAYEQYF.

The chain combines TRBV9 with TRBJ1-2, with 12 bases fitting TRBD1. The CDR3 consists of 17 residues. Germline lookup yields CDR1 SGDLS and CDR2 YYNGEE. J was trimmed by 3 bases and V by 0 bases; bases with no gene match: 6. This CDR3 reads CASSVAPGTGGDYGYTF. The CDR3 nucleotides read TGTGCCAGCAGCGTAGCTCCGGGGACAGGGGGCGACTATGGCTACACCTTC.